This T cell receptor (beta chain) emerged from a study of T-cell memory formation after mild COVID-19. The sample holds a few counts of this clonotype. There are 13 residues in the CDR3. V shed 6 bases and J shed 4 bases, with 16 bases lying between them. Germline V lookup: CDR1 SQVTM, CDR2 ANQGSEA. TCRdb re-called the 5' RACE reads through MiXCR, storing one row per CDR3 protein. The top ten hold under 25% of the sample, which has about 340,000 distinct CDR3 sequences, roughly 15% seen once. V is TRBV29-1 and J is TRBJ2-7; D is perhaps TRBD1 (6 bases). The TCR was taken from a man between 18 and 29 years old who had mild COVID-19 (a few samples of this study predate the infection). Cell type and time point are not known. The sample taken for sequencing was PBMCs or a T cell subset sorted from them (not recorded which). For the CDR3, the DNA is TGCAGCGTCGCTGGGCGGACAGCTTACGAGCAGTACTTC. As protein: CSVAGRTAYEQYF.